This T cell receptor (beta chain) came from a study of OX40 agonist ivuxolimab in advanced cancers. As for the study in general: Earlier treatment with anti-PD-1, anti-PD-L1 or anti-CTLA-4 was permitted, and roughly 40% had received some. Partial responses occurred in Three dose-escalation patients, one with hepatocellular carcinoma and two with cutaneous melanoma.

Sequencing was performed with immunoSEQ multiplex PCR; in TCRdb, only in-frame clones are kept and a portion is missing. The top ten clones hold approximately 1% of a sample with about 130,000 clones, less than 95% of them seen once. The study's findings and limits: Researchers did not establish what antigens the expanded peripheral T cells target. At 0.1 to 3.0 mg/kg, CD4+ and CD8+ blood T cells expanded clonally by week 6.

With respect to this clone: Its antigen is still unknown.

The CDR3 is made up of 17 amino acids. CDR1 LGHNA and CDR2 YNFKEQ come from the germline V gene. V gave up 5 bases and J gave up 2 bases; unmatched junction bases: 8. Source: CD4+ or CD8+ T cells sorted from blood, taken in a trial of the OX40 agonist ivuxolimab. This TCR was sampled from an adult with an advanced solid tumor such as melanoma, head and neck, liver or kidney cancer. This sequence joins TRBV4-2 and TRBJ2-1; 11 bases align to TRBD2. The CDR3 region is CASSSRTSGQPYNEQFF. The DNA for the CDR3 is TGTGCCAGCAGCTCGAGGACTAGCGGGCAACCCTACAATGAGCAGTTCTTC.